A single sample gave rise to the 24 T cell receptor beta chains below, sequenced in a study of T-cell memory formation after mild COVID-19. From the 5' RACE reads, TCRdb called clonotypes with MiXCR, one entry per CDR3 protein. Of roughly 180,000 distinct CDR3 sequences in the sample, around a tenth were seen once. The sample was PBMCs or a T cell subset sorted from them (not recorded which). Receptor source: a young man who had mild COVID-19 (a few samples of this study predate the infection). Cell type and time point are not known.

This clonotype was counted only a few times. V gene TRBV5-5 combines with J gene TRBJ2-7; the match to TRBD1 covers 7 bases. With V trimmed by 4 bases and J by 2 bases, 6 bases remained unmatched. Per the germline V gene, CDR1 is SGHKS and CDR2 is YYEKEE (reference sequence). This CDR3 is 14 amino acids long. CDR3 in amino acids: CASSTGTEAYEQYF. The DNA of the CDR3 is TGTGCCAGCAGCACCGGGACAGAGGCCTACGAGCAGTACTTC.

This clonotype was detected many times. CDR3 in DNA: TGTGCCAGCAGCCTACAGGGGGATAGCACAGATACGCAGTATTTT. Translated: CASSLQGDSTDTQYF. This chain links TRBV12-3 or TRBV12-4 with TRBJ2-3; TRBD1 agrees at 8 bases. With V trimmed by 6 bases and J by 0 bases, 5 bases remained unmatched. The CDR3 extends over 15 amino acids.

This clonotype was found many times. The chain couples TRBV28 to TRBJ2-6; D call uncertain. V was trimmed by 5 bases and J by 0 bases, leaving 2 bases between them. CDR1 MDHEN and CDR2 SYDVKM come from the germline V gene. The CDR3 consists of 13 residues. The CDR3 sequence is CASSVSGANVLTF. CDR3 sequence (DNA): TGTGCCAGCAGTGTCTCTGGGGCCAACGTCCTGACTTTC.

Written as DNA, the CDR3 is TGTGCCAGCAGCCCAGGGTTTTACGATGGCTACACCTTC. It codes for CASSPGFYDGYTF. The J gene is TRBJ1-2, the V gene TRBV7-2; weak D call: TRBD1 (5 bases). With 5 bases removed from V and 6 bases from J, the gap between germline ends came to 13 bases. The CDR3 length is 13 residues. CDR1 and CDR2 from the germline V gene are SGHTA and FQGNSA.

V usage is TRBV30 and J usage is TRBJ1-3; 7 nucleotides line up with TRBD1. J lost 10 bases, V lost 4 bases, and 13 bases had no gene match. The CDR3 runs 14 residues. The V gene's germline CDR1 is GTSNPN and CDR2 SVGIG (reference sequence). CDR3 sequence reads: CAWKGDSGLRTIYF. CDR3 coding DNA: TGTGCCTGGAAGGGGGACAGCGGGTTGCGGACCATATATTTT.

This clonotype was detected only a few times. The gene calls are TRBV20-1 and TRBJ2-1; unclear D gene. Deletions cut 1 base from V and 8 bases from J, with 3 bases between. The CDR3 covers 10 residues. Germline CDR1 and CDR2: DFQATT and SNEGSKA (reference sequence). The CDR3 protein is CSARGYEQFF. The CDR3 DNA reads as TGCAGTGCTAGAGGGTATGAGCAGTTCTTC.

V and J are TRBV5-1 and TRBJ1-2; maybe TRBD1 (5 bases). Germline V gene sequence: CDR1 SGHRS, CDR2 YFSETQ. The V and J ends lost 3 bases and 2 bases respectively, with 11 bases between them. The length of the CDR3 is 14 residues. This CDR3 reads CASSSRAKNYGYTF. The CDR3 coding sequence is TGCGCCAGCAGCTCCAGGGCGAAGAACTATGGCTACACCTTC.

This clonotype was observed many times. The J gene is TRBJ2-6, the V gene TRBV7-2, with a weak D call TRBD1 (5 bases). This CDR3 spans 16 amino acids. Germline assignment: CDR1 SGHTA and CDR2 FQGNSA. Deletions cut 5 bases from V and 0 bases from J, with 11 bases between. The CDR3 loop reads CASSLRQHSGANVLTF. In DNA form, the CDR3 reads TGTGCCAGCAGCCTAAGACAGCACTCTGGGGCCAACGTCCTGACTTTC.

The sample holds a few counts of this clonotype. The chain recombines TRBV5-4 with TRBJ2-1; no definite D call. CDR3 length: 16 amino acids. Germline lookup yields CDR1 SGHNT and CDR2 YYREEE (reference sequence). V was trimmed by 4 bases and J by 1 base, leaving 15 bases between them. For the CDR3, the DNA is TGTGCCAGCAGCATGCTCCTGGTGGGGTCCTACAATGAGCAGTTCTTC. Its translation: CASSMLLVGSYNEQFF.

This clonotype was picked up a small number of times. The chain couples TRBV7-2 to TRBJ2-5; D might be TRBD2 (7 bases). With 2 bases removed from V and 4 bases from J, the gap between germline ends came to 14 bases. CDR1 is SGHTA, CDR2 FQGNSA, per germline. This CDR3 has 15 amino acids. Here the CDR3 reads CASSLKRGARETQYF. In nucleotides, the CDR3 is TGTGCCAGCAGCTTAAAACGGGGGGCTCGAGAGACCCAGTACTTC.

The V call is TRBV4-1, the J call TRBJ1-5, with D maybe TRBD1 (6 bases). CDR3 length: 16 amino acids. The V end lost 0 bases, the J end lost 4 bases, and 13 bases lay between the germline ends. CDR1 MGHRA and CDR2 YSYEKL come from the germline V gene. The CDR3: CASSQEGGFGNQPQHF. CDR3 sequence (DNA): TGCGCCAGCAGCCAAGAAGGGGGTTTCGGAAATCAGCCCCAGCATTTT.

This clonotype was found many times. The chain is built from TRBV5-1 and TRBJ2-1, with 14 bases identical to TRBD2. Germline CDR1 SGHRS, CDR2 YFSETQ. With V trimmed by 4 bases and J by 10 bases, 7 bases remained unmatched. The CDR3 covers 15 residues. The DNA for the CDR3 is TGCGCCAGCAGCCAGGGACTAGCGGGGGAGGGGGAGCAGTTCTTC. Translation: CASSQGLAGEGEQFF. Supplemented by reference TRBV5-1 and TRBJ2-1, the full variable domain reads KAGVTQTPRYLIKTRGQQVTLSCSPISGHRSVSWYQQTPGQGLQFLFEYFSETQRNKGNFPGRFSGRQFSNSRSEMNVSTLELGDSALYLCASSQGLAGEGEQFFGPGTRLTVL.

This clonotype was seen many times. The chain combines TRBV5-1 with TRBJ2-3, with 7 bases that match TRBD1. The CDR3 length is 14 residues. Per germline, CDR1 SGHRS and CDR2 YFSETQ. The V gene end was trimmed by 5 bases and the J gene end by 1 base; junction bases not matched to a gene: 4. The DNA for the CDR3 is TGCGCCAGCAGGAGACAGGGAGGCACAGATACGCAGTATTTT. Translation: CASRRQGGTDTQYF.

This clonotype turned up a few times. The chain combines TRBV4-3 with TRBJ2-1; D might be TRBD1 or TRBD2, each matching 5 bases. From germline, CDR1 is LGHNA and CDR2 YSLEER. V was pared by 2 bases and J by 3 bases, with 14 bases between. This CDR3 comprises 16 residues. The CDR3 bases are TGCGCCAGCAGCCAAACGGGACGAACATTCTACAATGAGCAGTTCTTC. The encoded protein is CASSQTGRTFYNEQFF.

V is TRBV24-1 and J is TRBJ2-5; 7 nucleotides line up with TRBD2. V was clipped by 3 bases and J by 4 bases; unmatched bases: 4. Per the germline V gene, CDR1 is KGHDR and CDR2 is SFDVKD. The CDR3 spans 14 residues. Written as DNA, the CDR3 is TGTGCCACCAGTGATAGCGGGGCGGGAGAGACCCAGTACTTC. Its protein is CATSDSGAGETQYF.

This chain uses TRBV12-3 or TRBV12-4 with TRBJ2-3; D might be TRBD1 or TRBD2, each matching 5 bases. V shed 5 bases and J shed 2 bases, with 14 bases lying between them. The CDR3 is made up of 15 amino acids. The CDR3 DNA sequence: TGTGCCAGCAGTCACGGTGGGGGATCCACAGATACGCAGTATTTT. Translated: CASSHGGGSTDTQYF.

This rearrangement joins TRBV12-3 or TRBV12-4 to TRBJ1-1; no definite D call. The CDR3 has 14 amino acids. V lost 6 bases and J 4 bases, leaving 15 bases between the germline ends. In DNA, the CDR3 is TGTGCCAGCAGCCCCGTCCTGGCGGTCACTGAAGCTTTCTTT. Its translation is CASSPVLAVTEAFF.

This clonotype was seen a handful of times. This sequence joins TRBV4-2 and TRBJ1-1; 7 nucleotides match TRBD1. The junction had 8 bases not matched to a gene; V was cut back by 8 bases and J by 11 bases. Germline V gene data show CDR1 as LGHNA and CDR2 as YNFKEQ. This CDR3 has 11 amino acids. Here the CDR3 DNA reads TGTGCCAGCTCCCTTCAGGGGGACGCTTTCTTT. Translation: CASSLQGDAFF.

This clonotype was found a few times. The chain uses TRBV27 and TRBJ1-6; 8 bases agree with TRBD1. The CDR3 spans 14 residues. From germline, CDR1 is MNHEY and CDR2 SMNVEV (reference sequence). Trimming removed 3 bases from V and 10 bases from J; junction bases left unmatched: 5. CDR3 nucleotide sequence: TGTGCCAGCAGTTTCAGGGGGCGTGGATCACCCCTCCACTTT. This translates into CASSFRGRGSPLHF.

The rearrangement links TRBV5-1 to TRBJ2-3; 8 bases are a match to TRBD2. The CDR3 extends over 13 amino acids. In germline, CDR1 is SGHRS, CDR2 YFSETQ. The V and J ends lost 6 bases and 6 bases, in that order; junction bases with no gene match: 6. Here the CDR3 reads CASTSGGEDTQYF. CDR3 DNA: TGCGCCAGCACTTCCGGGGGGGAGGATACGCAGTATTTT.

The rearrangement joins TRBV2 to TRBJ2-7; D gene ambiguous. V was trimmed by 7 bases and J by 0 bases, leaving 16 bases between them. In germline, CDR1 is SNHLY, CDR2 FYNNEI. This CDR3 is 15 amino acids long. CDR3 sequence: CASKISGGFSYEQYF. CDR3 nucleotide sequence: TGTGCCAGCAAGATCTCGGGCGGATTCTCCTACGAGCAGTACTTC.

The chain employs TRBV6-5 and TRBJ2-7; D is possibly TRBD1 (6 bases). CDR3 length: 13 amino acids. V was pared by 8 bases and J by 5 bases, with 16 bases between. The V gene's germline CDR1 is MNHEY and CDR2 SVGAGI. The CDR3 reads CASSKKGVNEQYV. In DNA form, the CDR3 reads TGTGCCAGCTCGAAGAAGGGGGTCAACGAGCAGTACGTC.

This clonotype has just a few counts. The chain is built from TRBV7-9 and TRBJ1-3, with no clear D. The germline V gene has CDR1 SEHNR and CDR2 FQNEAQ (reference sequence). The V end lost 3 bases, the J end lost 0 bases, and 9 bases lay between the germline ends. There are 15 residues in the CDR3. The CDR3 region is CASSFRLGSGNTIYF. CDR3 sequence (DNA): TGTGCCAGCAGCTTCAGATTAGGCTCTGGAAACACCATATATTTT.

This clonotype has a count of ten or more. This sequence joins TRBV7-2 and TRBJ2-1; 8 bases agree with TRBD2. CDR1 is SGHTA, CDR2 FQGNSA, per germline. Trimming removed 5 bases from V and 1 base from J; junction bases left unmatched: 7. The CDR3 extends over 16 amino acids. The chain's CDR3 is CASSAGRVESYNEQFF. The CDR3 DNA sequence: TGTGCCAGCAGCGCCGGGAGGGTCGAATCCTACAATGAGCAGTTCTTC.